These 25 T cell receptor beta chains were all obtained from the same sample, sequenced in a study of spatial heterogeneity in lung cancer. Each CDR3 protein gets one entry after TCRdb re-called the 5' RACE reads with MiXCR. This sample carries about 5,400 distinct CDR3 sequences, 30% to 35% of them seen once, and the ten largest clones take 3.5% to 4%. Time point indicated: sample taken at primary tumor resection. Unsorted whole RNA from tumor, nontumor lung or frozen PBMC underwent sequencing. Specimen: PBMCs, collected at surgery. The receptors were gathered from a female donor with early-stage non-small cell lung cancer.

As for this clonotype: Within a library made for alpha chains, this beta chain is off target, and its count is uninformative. In DNA, the CDR3 is TGTGCCAGCAGCGCGCTGGGTGGGACGCAGTATTTT. Its protein product is CASSALGGTQYF. The J gene is TRBJ2-3, the V gene TRBV7-3, with no clear D. Trimming removed 5 bases from V and 9 bases from J, with 12 bases in between. Germline assignment: CDR1 SGHTA and CDR2 FQGTGA. The CDR3 runs 12 residues.

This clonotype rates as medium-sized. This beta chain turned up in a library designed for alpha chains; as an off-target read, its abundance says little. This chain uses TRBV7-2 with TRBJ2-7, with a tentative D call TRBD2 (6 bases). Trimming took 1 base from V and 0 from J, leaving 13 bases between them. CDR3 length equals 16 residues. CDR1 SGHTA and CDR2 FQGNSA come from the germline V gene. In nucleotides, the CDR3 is TGTGCCAGCAGCTTAGATGGGGGGTCGAGCTCCTACGAGCAGTACTTC. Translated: CASSLDGGSSSYEQYF.

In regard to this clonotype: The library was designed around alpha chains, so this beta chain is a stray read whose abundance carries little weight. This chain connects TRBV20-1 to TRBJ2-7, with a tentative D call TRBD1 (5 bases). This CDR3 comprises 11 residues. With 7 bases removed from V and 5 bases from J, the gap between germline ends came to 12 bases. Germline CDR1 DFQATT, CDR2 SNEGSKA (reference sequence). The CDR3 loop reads CSGHLGDEQYF. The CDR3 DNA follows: TGCAGTGGCCACTTAGGGGACGAGCAGTACTTC.

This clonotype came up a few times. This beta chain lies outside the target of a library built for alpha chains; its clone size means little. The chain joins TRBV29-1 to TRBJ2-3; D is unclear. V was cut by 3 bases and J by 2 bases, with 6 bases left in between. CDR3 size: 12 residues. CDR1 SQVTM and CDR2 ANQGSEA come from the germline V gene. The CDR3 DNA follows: TGCAGCGTTGACATAGACACAGATACGCAGTATTTT. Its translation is CSVDIDTDTQYF.

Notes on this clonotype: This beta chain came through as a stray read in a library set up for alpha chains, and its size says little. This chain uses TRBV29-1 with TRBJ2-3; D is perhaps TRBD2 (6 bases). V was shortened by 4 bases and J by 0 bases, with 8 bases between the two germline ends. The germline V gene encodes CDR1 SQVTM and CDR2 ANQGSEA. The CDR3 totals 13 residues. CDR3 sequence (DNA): TGCAGCGTTGGTGGGACTAGCACAGATACGCAGTATTTT. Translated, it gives CSVGGTSTDTQYF.

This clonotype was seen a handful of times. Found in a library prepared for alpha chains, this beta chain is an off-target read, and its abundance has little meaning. The CDR3: CASSPHGMADTQYF. The CDR3 region has the DNA TGTGCCAGCAGCCCTCATGGGATGGCAGATACGCAGTATTTT. The chain is built from TRBV7-3 and TRBJ2-3; D call uncertain. V dropped 5 bases and J dropped 4 bases, with 13 bases sitting between them. Looked up from germline, CDR1 is SGHTA and CDR2 is FQGTGA. The CDR3 loop spans 14 amino acids.

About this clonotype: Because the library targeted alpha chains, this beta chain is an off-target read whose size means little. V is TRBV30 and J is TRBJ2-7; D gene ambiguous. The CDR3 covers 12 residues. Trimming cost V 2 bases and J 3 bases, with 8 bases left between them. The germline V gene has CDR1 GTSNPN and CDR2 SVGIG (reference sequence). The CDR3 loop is CAWSIGSYEQYF. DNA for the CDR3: TGTGCCTGGAGTATCGGCAGCTACGAGCAGTACTTC. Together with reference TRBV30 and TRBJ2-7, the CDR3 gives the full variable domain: SQTIHQWPATLVQPVGSPLSLECTVEGTSNPNLYWYRQAAGRGLQLLFYSVGIGQISSEVPQNLSASRPQDRQFILSSKKLLLSDSGFYLCAWSIGSYEQYFGPGTRLTVT.

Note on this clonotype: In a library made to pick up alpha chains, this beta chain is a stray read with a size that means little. The CDR3 DNA follows: TGTGCCAGTAGTTGGAGTATCAGCGGGGTCGCAGATACGCAGTATTTT. It yields the protein CASSWSISGVADTQYF. The chain is built from TRBV19 and TRBJ2-3; 7 positions match TRBD2. The J segment lost 4 bases and the V segment lost 5 bases, leaving 12 bases of the junction unmatched. Germline V gene sequence: CDR1 LNHDA, CDR2 SQIVND (reference sequence). This CDR3 is 16 amino acids long.

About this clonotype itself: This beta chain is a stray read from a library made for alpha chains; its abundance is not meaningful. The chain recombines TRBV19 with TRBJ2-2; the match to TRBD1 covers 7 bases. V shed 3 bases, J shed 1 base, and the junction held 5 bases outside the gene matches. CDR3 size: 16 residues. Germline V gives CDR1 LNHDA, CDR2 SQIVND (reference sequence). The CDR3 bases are TGTGCCAGTAGTATGCGAGGGGGCCAGAACACCGGGGAGCTGTTTTTT. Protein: CASSMRGGQNTGELFF.

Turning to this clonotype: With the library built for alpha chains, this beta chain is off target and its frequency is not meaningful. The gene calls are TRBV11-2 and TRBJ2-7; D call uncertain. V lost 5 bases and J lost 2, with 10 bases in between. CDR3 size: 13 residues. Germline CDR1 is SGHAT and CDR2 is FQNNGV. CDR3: CASSQDGTYEQYF. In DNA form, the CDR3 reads TGTGCCAGCAGCCAGGACGGAACCTACGAGCAGTACTTC.

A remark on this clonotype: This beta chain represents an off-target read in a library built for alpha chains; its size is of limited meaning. The CDR3 bases are TGTGCCAGCGGAGGGACAAGCCTAGCCAAAAACATTCAGTACTTC. As protein: CASGGTSLAKNIQYF. This rearrangement joins TRBV2 to TRBJ2-4; D tentatively reads TRBD1 or TRBD2 (6 bases each). The ends were cut back, 8 bases at V and 0 bases at J, with 14 bases in the middle. From germline, CDR1 is SNHLY and CDR2 FYNNEI. The CDR3 length is 15 residues. The full variable domain, completed using reference TRBV2 and TRBJ2-4, is EPEVTQTPSHQVTQMGQEVILRCVPISNHLYFYWYRQILGQKVEFLVSFYNNEISEKSEIFDDQFSVERPDGSNFTLKIRSTKLEDSAMYFCASGGTSLAKNIQYFGAGTRLSVL.

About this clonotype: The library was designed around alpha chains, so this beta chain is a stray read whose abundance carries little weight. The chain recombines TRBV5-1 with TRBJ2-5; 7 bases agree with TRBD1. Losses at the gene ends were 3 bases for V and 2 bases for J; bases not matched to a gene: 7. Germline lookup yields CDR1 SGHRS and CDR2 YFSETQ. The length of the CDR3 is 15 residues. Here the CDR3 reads CASSSRTGRQETQYF. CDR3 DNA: TGCGCCAGCAGCTCGAGGACAGGACGGCAAGAGACCCAGTACTTC.

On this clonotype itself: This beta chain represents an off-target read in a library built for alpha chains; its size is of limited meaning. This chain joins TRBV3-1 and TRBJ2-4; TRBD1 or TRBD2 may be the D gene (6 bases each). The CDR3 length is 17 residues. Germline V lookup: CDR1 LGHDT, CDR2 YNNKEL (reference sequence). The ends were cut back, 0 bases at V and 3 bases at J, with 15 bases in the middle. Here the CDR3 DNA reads TGTGCCAGCAGCCAAGAGATTACGGGGGCGGTCAAAAACATTCAGTACTTC. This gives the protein CASSQEITGAVKNIQYF.

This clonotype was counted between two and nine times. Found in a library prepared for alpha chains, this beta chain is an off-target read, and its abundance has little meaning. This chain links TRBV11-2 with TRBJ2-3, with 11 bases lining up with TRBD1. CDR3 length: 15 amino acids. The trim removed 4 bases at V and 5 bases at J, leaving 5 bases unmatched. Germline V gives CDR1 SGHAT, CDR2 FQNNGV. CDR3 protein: CASSSDRGRQDTQYF. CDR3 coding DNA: TGTGCCAGCAGCTCGGACAGGGGGCGCCAAGATACGCAGTATTTT.

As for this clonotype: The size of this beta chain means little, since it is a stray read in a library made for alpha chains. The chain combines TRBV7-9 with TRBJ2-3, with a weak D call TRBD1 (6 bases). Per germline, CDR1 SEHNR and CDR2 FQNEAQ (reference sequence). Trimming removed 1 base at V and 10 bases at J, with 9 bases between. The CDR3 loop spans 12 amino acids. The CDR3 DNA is TGTGCCAGCAGCTTAGTCTCAGGGGCGCAGTATTTT. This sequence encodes CASSLVSGAQYF.

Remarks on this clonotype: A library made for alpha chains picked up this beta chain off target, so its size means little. The CDR3 DNA sequence: TGTGCCAGCAGTTACTATAGCGGGGGCTTTTACAATGAGCAGTTCTTC. Its protein product is CASSYYSGGFYNEQFF. The rearrangement uses TRBV6-2 or TRBV6-3 and TRBJ2-1, with 9 bases lining up with TRBD2. V shed 1 base, J shed 4 bases, and the junction held 5 bases outside the gene matches. CDR1 and CDR2 from the germline V gene are MNHEY and SVGEGT. This CDR3 comprises 16 residues.

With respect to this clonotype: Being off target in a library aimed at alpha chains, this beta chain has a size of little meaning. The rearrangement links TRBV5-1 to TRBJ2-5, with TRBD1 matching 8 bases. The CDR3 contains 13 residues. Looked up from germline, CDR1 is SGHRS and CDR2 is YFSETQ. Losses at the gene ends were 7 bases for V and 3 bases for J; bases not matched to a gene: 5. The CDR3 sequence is CASGLQGEETQYF. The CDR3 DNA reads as TGCGCCAGCGGGCTACAGGGGGAAGAGACCCAGTACTTC.

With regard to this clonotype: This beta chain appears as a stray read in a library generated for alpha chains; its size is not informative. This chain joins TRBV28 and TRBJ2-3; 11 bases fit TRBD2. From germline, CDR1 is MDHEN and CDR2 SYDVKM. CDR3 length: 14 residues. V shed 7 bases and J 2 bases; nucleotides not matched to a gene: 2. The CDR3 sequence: CASTSGGHTDTQYF. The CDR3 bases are TGTGCCAGCACTAGCGGGGGGCACACAGATACGCAGTATTTT.

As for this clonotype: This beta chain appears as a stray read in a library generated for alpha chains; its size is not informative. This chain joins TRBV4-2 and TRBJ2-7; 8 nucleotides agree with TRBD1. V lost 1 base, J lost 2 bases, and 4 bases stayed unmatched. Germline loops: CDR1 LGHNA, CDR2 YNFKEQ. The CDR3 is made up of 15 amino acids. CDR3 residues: CASSQGGTGPYEQYF. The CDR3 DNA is TGTGCCAGCAGCCAAGGGGGGACAGGACCCTACGAGCAGTACTTC.

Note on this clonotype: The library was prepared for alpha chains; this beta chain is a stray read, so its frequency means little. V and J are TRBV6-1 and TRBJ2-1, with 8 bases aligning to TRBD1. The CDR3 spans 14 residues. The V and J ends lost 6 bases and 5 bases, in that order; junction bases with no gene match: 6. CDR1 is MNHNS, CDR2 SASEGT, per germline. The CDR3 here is CASSRDRRHNEQFF. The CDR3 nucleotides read TGTGCCAGCAGCCGGGACAGGAGACACAATGAGCAGTTCTTC.

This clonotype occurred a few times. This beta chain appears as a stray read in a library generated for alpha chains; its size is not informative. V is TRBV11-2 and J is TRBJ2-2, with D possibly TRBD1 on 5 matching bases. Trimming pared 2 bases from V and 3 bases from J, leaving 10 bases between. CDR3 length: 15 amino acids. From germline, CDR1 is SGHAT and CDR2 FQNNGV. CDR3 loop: CASSLSRQYTGELFF. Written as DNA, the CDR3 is TGTGCCAGCAGCTTAAGCAGACAGTACACCGGGGAGCTGTTTTTT. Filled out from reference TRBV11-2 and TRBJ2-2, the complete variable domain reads EAGVAQSPRYKIIEKRQSVAFWCNPISGHATLYWYQQILGQGPKLLIQFQNNGVVDDSQLPKDRFSAERLKGVDSTLKIQPAKLEDSAVYLCASSLSRQYTGELFFGEGSRLTVL.

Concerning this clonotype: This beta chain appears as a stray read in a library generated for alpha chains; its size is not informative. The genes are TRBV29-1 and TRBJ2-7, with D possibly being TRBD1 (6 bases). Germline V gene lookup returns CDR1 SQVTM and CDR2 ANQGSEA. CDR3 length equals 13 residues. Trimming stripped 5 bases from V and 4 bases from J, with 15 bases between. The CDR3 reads CSVTEGQGYEQYF. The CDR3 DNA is TGCAGCGTTACCGAGGGGCAGGGGTACGAGCAGTACTTC.

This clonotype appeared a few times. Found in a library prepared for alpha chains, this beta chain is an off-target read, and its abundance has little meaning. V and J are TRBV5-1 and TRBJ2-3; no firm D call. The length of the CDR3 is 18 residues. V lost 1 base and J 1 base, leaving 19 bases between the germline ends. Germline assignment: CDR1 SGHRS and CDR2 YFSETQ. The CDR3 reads CASSLQIPGTSGTDTQYF. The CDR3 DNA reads TGCGCCAGCAGCTTGCAAATACCGGGCACCTCGGGCACAGATACGCAGTATTTT.

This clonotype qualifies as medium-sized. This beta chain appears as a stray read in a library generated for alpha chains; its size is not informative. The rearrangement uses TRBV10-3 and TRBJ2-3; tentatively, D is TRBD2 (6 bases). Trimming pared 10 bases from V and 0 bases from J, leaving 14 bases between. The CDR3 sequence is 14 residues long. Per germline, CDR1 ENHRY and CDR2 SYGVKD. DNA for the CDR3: TGTGCCACCTCACTAGCCACTAGCACAGATACGCAGTATTTT. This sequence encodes CATSLATSTDTQYF.

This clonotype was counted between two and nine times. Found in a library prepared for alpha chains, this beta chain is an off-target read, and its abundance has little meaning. For the CDR3, the DNA is TGCAGCGTTGCGGCTAGCGGGGTCAATGAGCAGTTCTTC. Its translation: CSVAASGVNEQFF. The genes are TRBV29-1 and TRBJ2-1; TRBD2 aligns across 9 bases. This CDR3 is 13 amino acids long. J gave up 6 bases and V 4 bases, and 4 bases lay outside the gene matches. The germline V gene encodes CDR1 SQVTM and CDR2 ANQGSEA.